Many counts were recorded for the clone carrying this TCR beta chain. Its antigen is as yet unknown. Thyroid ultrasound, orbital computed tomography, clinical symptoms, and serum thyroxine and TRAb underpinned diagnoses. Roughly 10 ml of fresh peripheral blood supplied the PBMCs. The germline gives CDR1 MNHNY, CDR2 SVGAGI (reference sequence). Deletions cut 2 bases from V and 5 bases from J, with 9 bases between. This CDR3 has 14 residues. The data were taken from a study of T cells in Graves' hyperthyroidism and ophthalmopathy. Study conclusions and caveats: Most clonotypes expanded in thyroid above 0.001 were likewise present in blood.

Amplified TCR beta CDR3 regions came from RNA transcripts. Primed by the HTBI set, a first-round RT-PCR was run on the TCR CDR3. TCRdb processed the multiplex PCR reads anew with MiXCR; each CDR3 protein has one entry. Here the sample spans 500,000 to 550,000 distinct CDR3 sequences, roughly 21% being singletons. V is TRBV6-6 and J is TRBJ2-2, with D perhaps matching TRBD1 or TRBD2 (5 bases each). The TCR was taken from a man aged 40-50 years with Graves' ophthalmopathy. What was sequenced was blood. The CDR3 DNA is TGTGCCAGCAGTTACGGGGGTGGAACCGGGGAGCTGTTTTTT. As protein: CASSYGGGTGELFF.